The 21 T cell receptor beta chains below come from one sample, sequenced in a study of T-cell memory formation after mild COVID-19. MiXCR was run by TCRdb on the 5' RACE reads, yielding one entry per CDR3 protein. The data hold some 97,000 distinct CDR3 sequences, with roughly 11% observed a single time. The sample was PBMCs or a T cell subset sorted from them (not recorded which). The receptor source for this set is a man aged 18 to 30 who had mild COVID-19 (a few samples of this study predate the infection). Cell type and time point are not known.

There are a few counts of this clonotype. The CDR3 DNA reads TGTGCCAGCAGCCAAGGAGACTCCCTGCTGGTTGAGCAGTTCTTC. It specifies CASSQGDSLLVEQFF. The chain employs TRBV3-1 and TRBJ2-1; D remains ambiguous. The V gene lost 1 base and the J gene lost 9 bases, with 16 bases spanning the gap. This CDR3 spans 15 amino acids. CDR1 LGHDT and CDR2 YNNKEL come from the germline V gene (reference sequence).

This clonotype was picked up a small number of times. The chain links TRBV27 to TRBJ2-5; D is perhaps TRBD1 (7 bases). V lost 3 bases and J lost 5, with 13 bases in between. The length of the CDR3 is 14 residues. The germline V gene has CDR1 MNHEY and CDR2 SMNVEV (reference sequence). The CDR3 here is CASSFRGAGETQYF. Written as DNA, the CDR3 is TGTGCCAGCAGTTTCAGGGGGGCAGGGGAGACCCAGTACTTC.

The J gene is TRBJ2-2, the V gene TRBV29-1; D remains unclear. CDR3 size: 12 residues. CDR1 SQVTM and CDR2 ANQGSEA come from the germline V gene. Trimming removed 3 bases at V and 5 bases at J, with 7 bases between. The CDR3 DNA is TGCAGCGTTGATGGACCGACCGGGGAGCTGTTTTTT. Encoded protein: CSVDGPTGELFF.

The chain carries TRBV6-4 and TRBJ2-3, with D maybe TRBD2 (7 bases). The CDR3 loop spans 15 amino acids. Trimming took 2 bases from V and 0 from J, leaving 9 bases between them. In germline, CDR1 is MRHNA, CDR2 SNTAGT. DNA of the CDR3: TGTGCCAGCAGTGACGGGGGGGCTAGCACAGATACGCAGTATTTT. Translating it yields CASSDGGASTDTQYF.

This chain connects TRBV12-3 or TRBV12-4 to TRBJ1-1; D is unclear. V shed 5 bases and J shed 5 bases, with 12 bases lying between them. There are 13 residues in the CDR3. As DNA, the CDR3 is TGTGCCAGCAGTCACACTGATATTACTGAAGCTTTCTTT. Protein: CASSHTDITEAFF.

This clonotype was detected only a few times. The chain employs TRBV7-2 and TRBJ2-1, with 9 bases aligning to TRBD2. The CDR3 has 16 amino acids. Trimming removed 5 bases from V and 6 bases from J; junction bases left unmatched: 11. Per the germline V gene, CDR1 is SGHTA and CDR2 is FQGNSA. The CDR3 sequence: CASSSLPAGGGNEQFF. The CDR3 nucleotides read TGTGCCAGCAGCAGTCTACCTGCGGGGGGGGGCAATGAGCAGTTCTTC.

This clonotype showed up just a few times. This sequence joins TRBV5-1 and TRBJ1-1; D not certain. CDR1 and CDR2 (germline): SGHRS, YFSETQ. This CDR3 has 14 residues. V lost 3 bases and J 6 bases, leaving 15 bases between the germline ends. CDR3 sequence (DNA): TGCGCCAGCAGCTCGGCGATTTGGAGCGCTGAAGCTTTCTTT. Its translation is CASSSAIWSAEAFF.

This clonotype was found a few times. V is TRBV20-1 and J is TRBJ1-5; unclear D gene. V lost 0 bases to trimming and J lost 5 bases, with 5 bases between them. The CDR3 is 12 amino acids. Germline V gene sequence: CDR1 DFQATT, CDR2 SNEGSKA (reference sequence). CDR3 residues: CSAREPHQPQHF. The CDR3 DNA sequence: TGCAGTGCTAGAGAGCCCCATCAGCCCCAGCATTTT.

The count of this clonotype is one. The gene calls are TRBV4-3 and TRBJ1-2; the match to TRBD1 covers 9 bases. The CDR3 runs to 17 residues. Trimming at V came to 0 bases and at J to 4 bases, leaving 9 bases not matched to a gene. Germline CDR1 reads LGHNA; CDR2 reads YSLEER. The CDR3 DNA reads TGCGCCAGCAGCCAAGACACCGGGACAGGGCTCCTCTATGGCTACACCTTC. This translates into CASSQDTGTGLLYGYTF.

The chain joins TRBV28 to TRBJ2-2, with D perhaps matching TRBD2 (5 bases). Germline V gene sequence: CDR1 MDHEN, CDR2 SYDVKM. The germline V and J ends were trimmed by 6 bases and 5 bases, with 16 bases remaining between them. The CDR3 covers 15 residues. CDR3 DNA: TGTGCCAGCAGCTCCGGGGAGAGACTGACCGGGGAGCTGTTTTTT. Its translation: CASSSGERLTGELFF.

Only a few counts were recorded for this clonotype. This chain uses TRBV12-3 or TRBV12-4 with TRBJ2-5, with TRBD1 matching over 8 bases. V trimming: 5 bases; J trimming: 1 base; junction bases outside the gene matches: 15. This CDR3 contains 18 residues. CDR3 protein: CASSSRQGPPDRQETQYF. Here the CDR3 DNA reads TGTGCCAGCAGTAGTCGACAGGGGCCCCCTGACCGCCAAGAGACCCAGTACTTC.

This rearrangement joins TRBV28 to TRBJ2-5; no firm D call. Trimming shortened V by 7 bases and J by 1 base, and 7 bases separated the two germline ends. Germline loops: CDR1 MDHEN, CDR2 SYDVKM. This CDR3 spans 12 amino acids. The CDR3 is CASTRLQETQYF. Written as DNA, the CDR3 is TGTGCCAGCACCCGACTCCAAGAGACCCAGTACTTC.

This clonotype came up a few times. The chain has TRBV12-3 or TRBV12-4 and TRBJ1-5, with unresolved D. The length of the CDR3 is 12 residues. V was trimmed by 7 bases and J by 7 bases, leaving 11 bases between them. In DNA, the CDR3 is TGTGCCAGCACCAGAGATGCGCAGCCCCAGCATTTT. Translation gives CASTRDAQPQHF.

This clonotype was seen only a few times. The chain links TRBV28 to TRBJ1-5; possible D gene TRBD1, 5 bases. Germline V gene lookup returns CDR1 MDHEN and CDR2 SYDVKM. V lost 3 bases, J lost 7 bases, and 10 bases lay in between. This CDR3 has 13 residues. DNA of the CDR3: TGTGCCAGCAGTTTCCAGGGTTTCCAGCCCCAGCATTTT. It encodes CASSFQGFQPQHF.

The chain employs TRBV5-1 and TRBJ2-7; 9 positions match TRBD1. The V gene end was trimmed by 3 bases and the J gene end by 2 bases; junction bases not matched to a gene: 3. CDR1 and CDR2 (germline): SGHRS, YFSETQ. This CDR3 comprises 14 residues. CDR3 sequence: CASSWGQGPYEQYF. In DNA, the CDR3 is TGCGCCAGCAGCTGGGGACAGGGCCCCTACGAGCAGTACTTC.

In its sample, this clonotype was seen a few times. The chain carries TRBV7-9 and TRBJ2-2, with 8 bases lining up with TRBD1. The CDR3 is 17 residues long. Germline V CDR1 and CDR2: SEHNR, FQNEAQ (reference sequence). Trimming removed 0 bases from V and 5 bases from J; junction bases left unmatched: 8. DNA for the CDR3: TGTGCCAGCAGCTTAGCTTACCAGGGGGCGCGAACCGGGGAGCTGTTTTTT. Protein: CASSLAYQGARTGELFF. Full variable domain (rest looked up from reference TRBV7-9 and TRBJ2-2): DTGVSQNPRHKITKRGQNVTFRCDPISEHNRLYWYRQTLGQGPEFLTYFQNEAQLEKSRLLSDRFSAERPKGSFSTLEIQRTEQGDSAMYLCASSLAYQGARTGELFFGEGSRLTVL.

This clonotype was found many times. In nucleotides, the CDR3 is TGCAGTGCCCGACCGGGAGCCAACGGGGAGCTGTTTTTT. This gives the protein CSARPGANGELFF. This chain links TRBV20-1 with TRBJ2-2; a weak D match, TRBD2 (6 bases). The CDR3 sequence is 13 residues long. Germline values: CDR1 DFQATT, CDR2 SNEGSKA (reference sequence). With 6 bases removed from V and 7 bases from J, the gap between germline ends came to 15 bases.

The gene calls are TRBV7-8 and TRBJ1-2; TRBD1 agrees at 7 bases. Looked up from germline, CDR1 is SGHVS and CDR2 is FQNEAQ. This CDR3 region has 14 residues. The J segment lost 4 bases and the V segment lost 5 bases, leaving 7 bases of the junction unmatched. CDR3 sequence: CASSPEQGTYGYTF. The CDR3 DNA follows: TGTGCCAGCAGCCCCGAACAGGGGACCTATGGCTACACCTTC.

V usage is TRBV20-1 and J usage is TRBJ2-6, with D unclear. V was clipped by 5 bases and J by 0 bases, with 14 bases between them. The CDR3 extends over 16 amino acids. Germline CDR1 and CDR2: DFQATT and SNEGSKA (reference sequence). CDR3 in amino acids: CSARPSGDSGANVLTF. The CDR3 nucleotides are TGCAGTGCTCGACCTTCAGGCGACTCTGGGGCCAACGTCCTGACTTTC.

The chain is built from TRBV15 and TRBJ1-5, with D unclear. Germline CDR1 and CDR2: LNHNV and YYDKDF (reference sequence). This CDR3 has 15 residues. The V and J ends lost 5 bases and 0 bases respectively, with 11 bases between them. CDR3 loop: CATSETPNSNQPQHF. The CDR3 nucleotides are TGTGCCACCAGCGAGACACCTAATAGCAATCAGCCCCAGCATTTT.

This clonotype was counted a few times. This chain joins TRBV5-8 and TRBJ2-7; 8 bases line up with TRBD1. Losses at the gene ends were 4 bases for V and 4 bases for J; bases not matched to a gene: 7. Looked up from germline, CDR1 is SGHTS and CDR2 is YDEGEE. The CDR3 has 14 residues. The CDR3 loop is CASSPGTGWYEQYF. The CDR3 bases are TGTGCCAGCAGCCCCGGGACAGGTTGGTACGAGCAGTACTTC.